These T cell receptor beta chains were read from a single sample in a study of regulatory T cells in long-lasting Graves disease. TCRdb itself ran the multiplex PCR reads through MiXCR, one entry per CDR3 protein. Among around 450,000 distinct CDR3 sequences listed, around 15% were seen once. The same data also contributed to another study, on T cells in Graves' hyperthyroidism and ophthalmopathy.

The sequences come from peripheral blood mononuclear cells (PBMCs), collected at new diagnosis, from a patient treated with antithyroid drugs. These receptors were taken from a man aged 40-49 years with Graves disease. Both conserved end residues are part of each CDR3.

j_call | cdr3_length | v_call | cdr3_aa
TRBJ2-7 | 13 | TRBV7-9 | CASSLPGTYEQYF
TRBJ1-5 | 13 | TRBV30 | CAWRQDRGQPQHF
TRBJ2-7 | 14 | TRBV3-1 | CASSQGDLSYEQYF
TRBJ2-2 | 16 | TRBV7-2 | CASSRGASSNTGELFF
TRBJ2-1 | 15 | TRBV15 | CATSRSSGSPSEQFF
TRBJ1-6 | 15 | TRBV6-1 | CASSASGGWNSPLHF
TRBJ2-7 | 15 | TRBV6-1 | CASTIGLAGGYEQYF
TRBJ1-1 | 15 | TRBV30 | CAWSPLFYGGTEAFF
TRBJ2-2 | 16 | TRBV7-3 | CASSPLGRENTGELFF
TRBJ1-1 | 15 | TRBV27 | CASSLSAGGFTEAFF
TRBJ2-7 | 15 | TRBV5-1 | CASSGGTSGSYEQYF
TRBJ2-4 | 11 | TRBV6-1 | CASSERGIQYF
TRBJ2-1 | 11 | TRBV2 | CASRKEDEQFF